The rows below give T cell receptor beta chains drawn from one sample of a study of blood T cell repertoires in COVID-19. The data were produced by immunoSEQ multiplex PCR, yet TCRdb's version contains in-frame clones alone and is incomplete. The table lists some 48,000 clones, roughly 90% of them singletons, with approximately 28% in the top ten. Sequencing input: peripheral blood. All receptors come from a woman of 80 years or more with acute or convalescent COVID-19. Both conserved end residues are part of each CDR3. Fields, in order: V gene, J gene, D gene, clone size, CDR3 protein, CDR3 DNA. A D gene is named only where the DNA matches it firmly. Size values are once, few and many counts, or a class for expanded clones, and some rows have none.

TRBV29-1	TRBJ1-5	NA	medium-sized	CSVRRGADQPQHF	TGCAGCGTCCGGCGGGGGGCAGATCAGCCCCAGCATTTT
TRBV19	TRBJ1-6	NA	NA	CASSIEADSPLHF	TGTGCCAGTAGTATAGAAGCGGATTCACCCCTCCACTTT
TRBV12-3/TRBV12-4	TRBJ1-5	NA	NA	CASTRETNQPQHF	TGTGCCAGCACTCGGGAAACTAATCAGCCCCAGCATTTT
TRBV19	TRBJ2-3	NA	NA	CASSRVADTQYF	TGTGCCAGTAGTAGAGTGGCAGATACGCAGTATTTT
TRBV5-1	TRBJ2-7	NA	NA	CASSRTGNSYEQYF	TGCGCCAGCAGCCGTACAGGGAACTCCTACGAGCAGTACTTC
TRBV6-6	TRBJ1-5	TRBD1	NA	CASRESGGNQPQHF	TGTGCCAGCAGAGAATCAGGGGGGAACCAGCCCCAGCATTTT
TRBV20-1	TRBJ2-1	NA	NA	CSLGVYNEQFF	TGCAGTTTAGGGGTTTACAATGAGCAGTTCTTC
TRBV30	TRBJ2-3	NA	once	CAWTLLARADTQYF	TGTGCCTGGACCCTGCTAGCACGGGCGGATACGCAGTATTTT
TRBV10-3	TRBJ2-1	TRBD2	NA	CAISEGTSSHNEQFF	TGTGCCATCAGTGAAGGGACTAGCTCCCACAATGAGCAGTTCTTC
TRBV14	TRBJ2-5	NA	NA	CASSHWEETQYF	TGTGCCAGCAGCCACTGGGAGGAGACCCAGTACTTC
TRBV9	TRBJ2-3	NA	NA	CASSVLTDTQYF	TGTGCCAGCAGCGTCCTCACAGATACGCAGTATTTT
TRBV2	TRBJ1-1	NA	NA	CASSGIEITEAFF	TGTGCCAGCAGTGGAATAGAGATCACTGAAGCTTTCTTT
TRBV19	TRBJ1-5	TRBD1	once	CASRDRDQPQHF	TGTGCCAGTAGGGACAGGGACCAGCCCCAGCATTTT
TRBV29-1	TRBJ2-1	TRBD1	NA	CSAANRQGGYNEQFF	TGCAGCGCCGCAAACCGACAGGGGGGGTACAATGAGCAGTTCTTC
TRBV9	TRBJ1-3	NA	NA	CASSVGLAGNTIYF	TGTGCCAGCAGCGTAGGATTAGCTGGAAACACCATATATTTT
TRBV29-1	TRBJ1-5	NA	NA	CSVQFSAGQPQHF	TGCAGCGTTCAGTTTTCGGCAGGTCAGCCCCAGCATTTT
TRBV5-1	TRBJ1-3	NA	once	CASSLSQSSGNTIYF	TGCGCCAGCAGCTTGTCACAGAGCTCTGGAAACACCATATATTTT
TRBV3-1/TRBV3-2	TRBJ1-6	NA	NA	CASSQREQNSPLHF	TGTGCCAGCAGCCAAAGGGAGCAGAATTCACCCCTCCACTTT
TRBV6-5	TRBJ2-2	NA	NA	CASRLTATLTGELFF	TGTGCCAGCAGGCTGACAGCTACTTTAACCGGGGAGCTGTTTTTT
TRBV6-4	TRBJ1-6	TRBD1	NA	CASSETTGTPLHF	TGTGCCAGCAGTGAGACGACAGGGACGCCCCTCCACTTT
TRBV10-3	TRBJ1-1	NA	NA	CAISVREGTEAFF	TGTGCCATCAGTGTTCGGGAAGGCACTGAAGCTTTCTTT
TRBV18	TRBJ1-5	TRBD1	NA	CASSQGGFNQPQHF	TGTGCCAGCTCCCAGGGGGGTTTCAATCAGCCCCAGCATTTT
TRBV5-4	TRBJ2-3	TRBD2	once	CASRPAGTRGDTQYF	TGTGCCAGCAGACCTGCCGGGACTAGAGGAGATACGCAGTATTTT
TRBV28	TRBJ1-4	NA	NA	CASSPARSTNEKLFF	TGTGCCAGCAGTCCCGCGCGGAGCACTAATGAAAAACTGTTTTTT
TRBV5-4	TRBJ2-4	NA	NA	CASSRLGQNIQYF	TGTGCCAGCAGCCGGCTGGGCCAAAACATTCAGTACTTC
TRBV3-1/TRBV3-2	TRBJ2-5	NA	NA	CASSPLDLQETQYF	TGTGCCAGCAGCCCCCTGGACTTACAAGAGACCCAGTACTTC
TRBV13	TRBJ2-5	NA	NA	CASSPYSGGETQYF	TGTGCCAGCAGCCCCTATTCCGGGGGAGAGACCCAGTACTTC
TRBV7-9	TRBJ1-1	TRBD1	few	CASSSTGVNTEAFF	TGTGCCAGCAGCTCGACAGGGGTGAACACTGAAGCTTTCTTT
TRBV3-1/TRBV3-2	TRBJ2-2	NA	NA	CASSQVRANTGELFF	TGTGCCAGCAGCCAAGTGAGGGCGAACACCGGGGAGCTGTTTTTT
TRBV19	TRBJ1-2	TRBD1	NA	CASRPGGPFLLASNYGYTF	TGTGCCAGTAGACCAGGGGGACCATTCCTGCTAGCTTCTAACTATGGCTACACCTTC
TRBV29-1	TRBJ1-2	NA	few	CSVEGTRETGYTF	TGCAGCGTTGAAGGGACGAGGGAGACTGGCTACACCTTC
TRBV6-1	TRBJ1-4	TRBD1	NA	CASSEAGQPREKLFF	TGTGCCAGCAGTGAAGCGGGACAGCCTCGTGAAAAACTGTTTTTT
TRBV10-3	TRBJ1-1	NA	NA	CAAQPTIGTEAFF	TGTGCCGCCCAACCTACTATAGGCACTGAAGCTTTCTTT
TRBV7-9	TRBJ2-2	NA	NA	CASSPRPRQDTGELFF	TGTGCCAGCAGCCCCCGGCCCCGACAGGACACCGGGGAGCTGTTTTTT
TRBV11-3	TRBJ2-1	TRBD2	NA	CASRAGGPDNEQFF	TGTGCCAGCAGAGCGGGGGGGCCGGACAATGAGCAGTTCTTC
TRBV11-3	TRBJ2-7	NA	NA	CASSLGAATFEQYF	TGTGCCAGCAGCTTAGGGGCAGCCACCTTCGAGCAGTACTTC
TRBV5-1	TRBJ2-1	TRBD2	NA	CASTKLAGAKFSYNEQFF	TGCGCCAGCACCAAACTAGCGGGGGCCAAATTCTCCTACAATGAGCAGTTCTTC
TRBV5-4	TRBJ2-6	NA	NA	CASSSGSSFGGANVLTF	TGTGCCAGCAGCTCGGGGTCTTCATTTGGCGGGGCCAACGTCCTGACTTTC
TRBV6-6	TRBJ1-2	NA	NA	CASSYPGRNGYTF	TGTGCCAGCAGTTATCCAGGGAGGAATGGCTACACCTTC
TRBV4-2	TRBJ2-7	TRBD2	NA	CASSQESGGGAYEQYF	TGTGCCAGCAGCCAAGAATCTGGCGGGGGGGCCTACGAGCAGTACTTC
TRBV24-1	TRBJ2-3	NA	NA	CATSERTAAATQYF	TGTGCCACCAGTGAACGGACGGCAGCGGCTACGCAGTATTTT
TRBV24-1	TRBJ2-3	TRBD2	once	CATSGAPGTSGGATDTQYF	TGTGCCACCAGTGGGGCCCCCGGGACTAGCGGGGGGGCCACAGATACGCAGTATTTT
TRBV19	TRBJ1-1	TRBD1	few	CASSTQTGVEAFF	TGTGCCAGTAGTACCCAGACAGGGGTAGAAGCTTTCTTT
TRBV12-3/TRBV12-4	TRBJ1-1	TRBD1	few	CASRGDRYTEAFF	TGTGCCAGCAGGGGGGACAGGTACACTGAAGCTTTCTTT
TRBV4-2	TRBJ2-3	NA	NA	CASSQDMGGPRAQYF	TGTGCCAGCAGCCAAGATATGGGGGGACCGAGGGCGCAGTATTTT
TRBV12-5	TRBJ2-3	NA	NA	CASATLDTQYF	TGTGCTAGTGCTACTTTGGATACGCAGTATTTT
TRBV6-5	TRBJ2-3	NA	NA	CASSYKGYLGDTQYF	TGTGCCAGCAGTTATAAGGGGTATTTGGGAGATACGCAGTATTTT
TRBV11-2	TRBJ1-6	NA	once	CASSSLGVGNSPLHF	TGTGCCAGCAGCTCCCTGGGAGTAGGCAATTCACCCCTCCACTTT
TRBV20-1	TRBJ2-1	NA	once	CSAFRGDEQFF	TGCAGTGCTTTTAGGGGCGATGAGCAGTTCTTC
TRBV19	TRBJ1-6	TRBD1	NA	CASSANRGNSPLHF	TGTGCCAGTAGTGCAAACAGGGGGAATTCACCCCTCCACTTT
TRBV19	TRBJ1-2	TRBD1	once	CASTTVGQGNYGYTF	TGTGCCAGTACCACGGTGGGACAGGGAAACTATGGCTACACCTTC
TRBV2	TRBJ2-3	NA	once	CASSAGAQYF	TGTGCCAGCAGTGCGGGGGCGCAGTATTTT
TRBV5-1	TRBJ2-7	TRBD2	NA	CASSPGLAGGLSYEQYF	TGCGCCAGCAGCCCGGGACTAGCGGGGGGGCTCTCCTACGAGCAGTACTTC
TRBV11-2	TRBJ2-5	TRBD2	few	CASSRTSGPETQYF	TGTGCCAGCAGCAGAACTAGCGGGCCGGAGACCCAGTACTTC
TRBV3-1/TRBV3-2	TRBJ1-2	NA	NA	CASSLLEGGNGYTF	TGTGCCAGCAGCCTACTCGAGGGGGGGAATGGCTACACCTTC
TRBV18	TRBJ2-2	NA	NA	CASSPTAGALTGELFF	TGTGCCAGCTCACCAACGGCGGGGGCCCTAACCGGGGAGCTGTTTTTT
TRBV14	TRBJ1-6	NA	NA	CASSQTAYNSPLHF	TGTGCCAGCAGCCAAACAGCTTATAATTCACCCCTCCACTTT
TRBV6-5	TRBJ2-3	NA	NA	CASSTDGGNTQYF	TGTGCCAGCAGTACCGACGGAGGAAATACGCAGTATTTT
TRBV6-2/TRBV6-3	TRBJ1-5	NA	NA	CASSYSSQGLDQPQHF	TGTGCCAGCAGTTATAGTTCGCAGGGTTTGGATCAGCCCCAGCATTTT